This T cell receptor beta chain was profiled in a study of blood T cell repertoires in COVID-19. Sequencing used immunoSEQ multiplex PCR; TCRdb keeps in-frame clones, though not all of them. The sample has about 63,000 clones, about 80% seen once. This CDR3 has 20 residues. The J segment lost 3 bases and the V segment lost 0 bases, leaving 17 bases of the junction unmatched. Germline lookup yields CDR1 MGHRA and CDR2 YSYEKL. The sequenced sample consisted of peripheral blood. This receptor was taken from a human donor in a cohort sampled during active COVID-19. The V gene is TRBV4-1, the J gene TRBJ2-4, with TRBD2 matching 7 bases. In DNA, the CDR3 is TGCGCCAGCAGCCAAGAAGGGAGGGCTGCAGGGCTATTTGGCAAAAACATTCAGTACTTC. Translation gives CASSQEGRAAGLFGKNIQYF.